This T cell receptor beta chain originates from a study of T cell repertoires in cytomegalovirus infection. Study as a whole: Public TCR beta signature analysis indicated the presence of both CMV infection and matching HLA type.

Trimming cost V 7 bases and J 1 base; bases outside gene matches: 3. The CDR3 consists of 14 residues. Germline CDR1 is LGHDT and CDR2 is YNNKEL (reference sequence). Study results and caveats: The study found HLA-C-restricted CMV-specific TCR beta clonotypes dominating the ex vivo response. Adding up the frequency of public TCR beta families identified people who carried CMV plus the relevant HLA.

Regarding this clonotype: The antigen is unknown.

Using its own MiXCR run on the reads, TCRdb lists one record per CDR3 protein. The profile shows 400,000 or so distinct CDR3 sequences, under 40% of them singletons. V is TRBV3-1 and J is TRBJ1-1; 10 positions agree with TRBD1. The sequence was obtained from a human donor in good health (CMV status not recorded). Some clones in this sample may be carry-over from other donors' samples. Material: PBMCs. CDR3 sequence: CASKRDRGNTEAFF. CDR3 nucleotide sequence: TGTGCCAGCAAACGGGACAGGGGGAACACTGAAGCTTTCTTT.